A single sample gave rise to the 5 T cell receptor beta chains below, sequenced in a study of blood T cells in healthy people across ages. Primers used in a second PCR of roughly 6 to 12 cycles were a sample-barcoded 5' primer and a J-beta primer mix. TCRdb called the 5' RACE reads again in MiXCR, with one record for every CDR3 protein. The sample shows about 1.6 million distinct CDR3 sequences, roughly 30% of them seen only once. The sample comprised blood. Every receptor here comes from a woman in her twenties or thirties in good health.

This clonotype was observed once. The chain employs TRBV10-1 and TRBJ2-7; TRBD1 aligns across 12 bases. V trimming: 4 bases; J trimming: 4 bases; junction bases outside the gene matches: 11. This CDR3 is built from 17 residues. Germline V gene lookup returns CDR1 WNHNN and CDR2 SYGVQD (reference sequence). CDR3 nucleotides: TGCGCCAGCAGTGCATCCTCCGGGGACAGGGGGCCTTACGAGCAGTACTTC. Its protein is CASSASSGDRGPYEQYF.

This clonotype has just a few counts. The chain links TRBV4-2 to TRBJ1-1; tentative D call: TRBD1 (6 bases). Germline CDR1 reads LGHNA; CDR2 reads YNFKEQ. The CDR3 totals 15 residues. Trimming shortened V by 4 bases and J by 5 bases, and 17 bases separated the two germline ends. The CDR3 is CASSPGGPSWTEAFF. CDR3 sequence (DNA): TGTGCCAGCAGCCCCGGGGGCCCCTCTTGGACTGAAGCTTTCTTT.

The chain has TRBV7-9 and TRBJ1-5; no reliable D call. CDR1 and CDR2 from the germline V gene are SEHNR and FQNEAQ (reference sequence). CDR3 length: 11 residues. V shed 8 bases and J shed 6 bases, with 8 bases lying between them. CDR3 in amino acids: CASGVGQPQHF. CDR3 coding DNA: TGTGCCAGCGGGGTTGGTCAGCCCCAGCATTTT.

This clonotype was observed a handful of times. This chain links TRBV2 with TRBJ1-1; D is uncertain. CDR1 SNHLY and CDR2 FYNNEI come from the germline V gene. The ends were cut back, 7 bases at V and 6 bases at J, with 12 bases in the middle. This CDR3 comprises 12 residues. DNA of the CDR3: TGTGCCAGCACCTATGGACCATCTGAAGCTTTCTTT. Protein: CASTYGPSEAFF.

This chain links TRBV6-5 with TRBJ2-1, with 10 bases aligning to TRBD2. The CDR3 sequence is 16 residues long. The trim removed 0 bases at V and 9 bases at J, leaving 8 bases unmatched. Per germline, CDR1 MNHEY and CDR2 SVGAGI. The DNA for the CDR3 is TGTGCCAGCAGTTACTCTATAGCGGGGGGCCTTGGTGAGCAGTTCTTC. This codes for CASSYSIAGGLGEQFF.